This T cell receptor (beta chain) emerged from a study of T cells in localized non-small cell lung cancer. Whole-study results and caveats: Among the top 100 tumor clones, a median about 57 appeared in adjacent lung.

The method was immunoSEQ multiplex PCR; TCRdb's version includes in-frame clones alone and lacks a portion of them. The repertoire holds fewer than 90,000 clones, with approximately 85% as singletons. As regards this clone: What it recognizes is unknown.

Germline V gene lookup returns CDR1 SGHRS and CDR2 YFSETQ. Deletions cut 4 bases from V and 3 bases from J, with 14 bases between. The CDR3 extends over 15 amino acids. This clonotype was sampled from a man aged 40-75 years with stage I lung adenocarcinoma. The gene calls are TRBV5-1 and TRBJ2-1; no clear D gene. The material was peripheral blood, obtained before any cancer treatment. In DNA form, the CDR3 reads TGCGCCAGCAGCCCTGTGGCGGACCACTACAATGAGCAGTTCTTC. Residues: CASSPVADHYNEQFF.